The sequence of this T cell receptor (beta chain) was determined in a study of CD8+ T cells in alopecia areata. Sample treatment: oral pan-JAK inhibitor, 5-10 mg twice daily. Extraction of RNA preceded its reverse transcription into cDNA, which served as the sequencing template. The data were produced by immunoSEQ multiplex PCR, yet TCRdb's version contains in-frame clones alone and is incomplete. The sample records nearly 200,000 clones, 58% being singletons. The clonotype comes from a human donor with alopecia areata. The sample consisted of CD4+ T cells sorted from blood, taken at week 24, from a patient treated with tofacitinib.

The CDR3 DNA reads TGTGCCAGCAGCCTGCCCGACCGCCCCCAACTCGAGCAGTACTTC. Translation: CASSLPDRPQLEQYF. This rearrangement joins TRBV6-6 to TRBJ2-7; no reliable D call. In germline, CDR1 is MNHNY, CDR2 SVGAGI (reference sequence). The CDR3 is 15 amino acids. Trimming pared 6 bases from V and 6 bases from J, leaving 21 bases between.